This TCR beta chain came from a study of T cell repertoires in cytomegalovirus infection. About the research overall: Public signatures in TCR beta pointed to CMV infection and matching HLA type. Overall study results and limits: Dominating the ex vivo response were HLA-C-restricted CMV-specific TCR beta clonotypes.

TCRdb re-derived calls from the reads in MiXCR, one entry per CDR3 protein. Of 650,000 to 850,000 distinct CDR3 sequences listed, approximately 32% are singletons. Germline V gives CDR1 SGHAT, CDR2 FQNNGV. V was shortened by 3 bases and J by 4 bases, with 13 bases between the two germline ends. The CDR3 sequence is 14 residues long. This clonotype was observed a single time. The antigen is unknown. The receptor was isolated from a human donor in good health (CMV status not recorded). Some clones in this sample may be carry-over from other donors' samples. V is TRBV11-2 and J is TRBJ2-7, with D perhaps matching TRBD2 (5 bases). This material consisted of cultured CD8+ T cells from PBMCs, taken from culture after CMV antigen stimulation. CDR3 sequence: CASSLAPGGYEQYF. CDR3 nucleotides: TGTGCCAGCAGCTTGGCTCCTGGCGGGTACGAGCAGTACTTC.